A single sample gave rise to the 23 T cell receptor beta chains below, sequenced in a study of human T cells and chemical hapten exposure. As for time point: patch test 1, 2 weeks after DPC sensitization. The treatment is: therapeutic diphenylcyclopropenone sensitization with weekly scalp DPC. MiXCR was run by TCRdb on the RACE reads, yielding one entry per CDR3 protein. Counted here are fewer than 500,000 distinct CDR3 sequences, roughly 4.8% occurring once; the ten biggest clones make up roughly 2.4%. Sequences were derived from whole blood, sampled in connection with sensitization to the hapten diphenylcyclopropenone (DPC). These receptors all come from a woman aged 50 to 65 with alopecia areata. Some clones in this sample may be carry-over from other donors' samples.

This sequence joins TRBV11-3 and TRBJ2-7; the match to TRBD1 covers 8 bases. The germline CDR1 and CDR2 sequences are SGHNT and YENEEA. V was clipped by 5 bases and J by 5 bases; unmatched bases: 5. This CDR3 is 13 amino acids long. The CDR3 DNA is TGTGCCAGCAGCCAGACAGGGGCACACGAGCAGTACTTC. Translated, it gives CASSQTGAHEQYF.

This clonotype was detected many times. The V call is TRBV12-5, the J call TRBJ1-2; 7 bases match TRBD1. After removal of 6 bases from V and 9 bases from J, the junction contained 13 bases not matched to a gene. CDR1 LGHNT and CDR2 FRNRAP come from the germline V gene. The CDR3 is 14 amino acids. CDR3 DNA sequence: TGTGCTAGTGGGTCGACAGGGAAGGACTTTAGCTACACCTTC. It specifies CASGSTGKDFSYTF.

This clonotype was counted many times. This chain connects TRBV15 to TRBJ2-3; D gene ambiguous. Trimming removed 4 bases from V and 2 bases from J, with 10 bases in between. CDR3 length: 14 residues. Germline CDR1 LNHNV, CDR2 YYDKDF (reference sequence). CDR3 sequence reads: CATSKGTVTDTQYF. CDR3 sequence (DNA): TGTGCCACCAGCAAGGGTACGGTCACAGATACGCAGTATTTT. Supplemented by reference TRBV15 and TRBJ2-3, the full variable domain reads DAMVIQNPRYQVTQFGKPVTLSCSQTLNHNVMYWYQQKSSQAPKLLFHYYDKDFNNEADTPDNFQSRRPNTSFCFLDIRSPGLGDTAMYLCATSKGTVTDTQYFGPGTRLTVL.

This chain joins TRBV10-3 and TRBJ2-3; TRBD1 matches at 8 bases. V gave up 6 bases and J gave up 1 base; unmatched junction bases: 0. Germline CDR1 ENHRY, CDR2 SYGVKD. The CDR3 is 13 residues long. The CDR3: CAIRTGGTDTQYF. CDR3 nucleotides: TGTGCCATCAGGACAGGGGGCACAGATACGCAGTATTTT.

The chain employs TRBV7-9 and TRBJ2-3; D not resolved. V dropped 4 bases and J dropped 1 base, with 15 bases sitting between them. Germline V gene data show CDR1 as SEHNR and CDR2 as FQNEAQ (reference sequence). The CDR3 totals 16 residues. The CDR3 coding sequence is TGTGCCAGCAGCTACCGATCCCCCCGGGGCACAGATACGCAGTATTTT. This codes for CASSYRSPRGTDTQYF.

The table lists this clonotype with many counts. V and J are TRBV28 and TRBJ2-6, with TRBD1 matching over 7 bases. CDR1 MDHEN and CDR2 SYDVKM come from the germline V gene. V gave up 3 bases and J gave up 0 bases; unmatched junction bases: 2. This CDR3 has 16 amino acids. Written as DNA, the CDR3 is TGTGCCAGCAGTTTCGGGACAGTCTCTGGGGCCAACGTCCTGACTTTC. Translation: CASSFGTVSGANVLTF.

This clonotype was counted between two and nine times. V usage is TRBV5-1 and J usage is TRBJ2-7, with D possibly called TRBD1 or TRBD2 (5 bases each). Germline CDR1 reads SGHRS; CDR2 reads YFSETQ. The CDR3 length is 13 residues. V shed 4 bases and J shed 6 bases, with 14 bases lying between them. Here the CDR3 reads CASSHGDRTEQYF. DNA of the CDR3: TGCGCCAGCAGCCACGGGGACCGCACCGAGCAGTACTTC.

In this sample, this clonotype turned up many times. The J gene is TRBJ2-5, the V gene TRBV28; no clear D. V lost 7 bases to trimming and J lost 3 bases, with 12 bases between them. The germline CDR1 and CDR2 sequences are MDHEN and SYDVKM. CDR3 length: 13 residues. The CDR3 nucleotides read TGTGCCAGCATGGGCAGTTCAGAAGAGACCCAGTACTTC. Amino acids: CASMGSSEETQYF.

This clonotype occurred many times. The genes are TRBV11-2 and TRBJ2-7, with D perhaps matching TRBD2 (6 bases). Germline values: CDR1 SGHAT, CDR2 FQNNGV. The CDR3 loop spans 14 amino acids. V was clipped by 4 bases and J by 0 bases, with 10 bases between them. CDR3 in amino acids: CASSSSGSSYEQYF. The CDR3 bases are TGTGCCAGCAGCTCCTCCGGGAGCTCCTACGAGCAGTACTTC.

This clonotype has a count of ten or more. The V gene is TRBV29-1, the J gene TRBJ1-1; D is uncertain. V was clipped by 8 bases and J by 0 bases, with 7 bases between them. Germline CDR1 and CDR2: SQVTM and ANQGSEA. The CDR3 is made up of 11 amino acids. The CDR3 loop is CSSQVNTEAFF. The CDR3 DNA follows: TGCAGCTCACAAGTGAACACTGAAGCTTTCTTT.

This clonotype was seen ten or more times. The J gene is TRBJ2-3, the V gene TRBV10-3, with D unresolved. Germline CDR1 is ENHRY and CDR2 is SYGVKD. The CDR3 is 13 residues long. Deletions cut 0 bases from V and 9 bases from J, with 10 bases between. For the CDR3, the DNA is TGTGCCATCAGTGAGTCGCGCACCCAGACGCAGTATTTT. Protein sequence: CAISESRTQTQYF.

At least ten counts were recorded for this clonotype. The genes are TRBV6-5 and TRBJ1-1; TRBD1 might be the D (5 bases). The CDR3 totals 15 residues. Germline-derived CDR1 and CDR2 are MNHEY and SVGAGI. Deletions cut 2 bases from V and 4 bases from J, with 14 bases between. CDR3: CASSYGQGGATEAFF. The CDR3 DNA reads as TGTGCCAGCAGTTACGGTCAGGGCGGGGCCACTGAAGCTTTCTTT.

This clonotype was seen ten or more times. J is TRBJ2-1 and V is TRBV4-3; 11 nucleotides match TRBD2. Germline V CDR1 and CDR2: LGHNA, YSLEER. V was clipped by 4 bases and J by 1 base; unmatched bases: 18. This CDR3 spans 21 amino acids. CDR3 in DNA: TGCGCCAGCAGCCGAGACGTTGTGACTAGCGGGATGTTAGGGTCCTACAATGAGCAGTTCTTC. This codes for CASSRDVVTSGMLGSYNEQFF.

The table lists this clonotype with many counts. The CDR3 sequence: CASSPRDEAAYEQYF. The CDR3 DNA reads TGTGCCAGCAGCCCCCGAGATGAAGCGGCCTACGAGCAGTACTTC. V is TRBV13 and J is TRBJ2-7, with D perhaps matching TRBD2 (5 bases). This CDR3 contains 15 residues. V gave up 5 bases and J gave up 2 bases, with 16 bases separating them. From germline, CDR1 is PRHDT and CDR2 FYEKMQ (reference sequence).

This clonotype has a count of ten or more. The chain uses TRBV11-1 and TRBJ2-1, with D possibly matching TRBD1 (5 bases). This CDR3 comprises 12 residues. The V end was cut by 3 bases, the J end by 9 bases, with 9 bases between. CDR1 SGHAT and CDR2 FQDESV come from the germline V gene (reference sequence). The CDR3 spells CASSFDRSEQFF. In DNA form, the CDR3 reads TGTGCCAGCAGCTTCGACAGATCTGAGCAGTTCTTC.

The V and J genes are TRBV13 and TRBJ1-3; D call uncertain. Trimming removed 0 bases from V and 3 bases from J, with 6 bases in between. The CDR3 length is 14 residues. Germline values: CDR1 PRHDT, CDR2 FYEKMQ (reference sequence). The CDR3 nucleotides are TGTGCCAGCAGCTTAGGTGTTGATGGAAACACCATATATTTT. Its translation: CASSLGVDGNTIYF.

Remarks on this clonotype: At one boundary the junction diverges from the germline segment, which might be a read error. This chain joins TRBV7-9 and TRBJ2-6; 7 nucleotides line up with TRBD1. Germline V gene data show CDR1 as SEHNR and CDR2 as FQNEAQ (reference sequence). The length of the CDR3 is 21 residues. CDR3 nucleotide sequence: TGTGCCAGCAGCCTAGCACCGGGACAGCAAGCCCATCCCTCTGGGGCCAACGTCCTGACTTTC. The encoded protein is CASSLAPGQQAHPSGANVLTF.

This clonotype was observed at least ten times. The rearrangement uses TRBV20-1 and TRBJ1-2; D is unclear. Per germline, CDR1 DFQATT and CDR2 SNEGSKA (reference sequence). V was shortened by 6 bases and J by 1 base, with 9 bases between the two germline ends. The CDR3 length is 12 residues. The CDR3 nucleotides read TGCAGTGCAGAACCCATTAACTATGGCTACACCTTC. Translation gives CSAEPINYGYTF.

This clonotype was detected many times. V gene TRBV18 combines with J gene TRBJ2-3; D uncertain. Germline CDR1 and CDR2: KGHSH and LQKENI. The CDR3 is 15 residues long. Deletions cut 0 bases from V and 4 bases from J, with 11 bases between. CDR3 protein: CASSPPGFVADTQYF. The CDR3, as DNA: TGTGCCAGCTCACCACCGGGGTTCGTGGCAGATACGCAGTATTTT.

The chain carries TRBV6-5 and TRBJ2-1; 7 nucleotides agree with TRBD2. J was trimmed by 9 bases and V by 7 bases; bases with no gene match: 9. The CDR3 totals 13 residues. CDR1 MNHEY and CDR2 SVGAGI come from the germline V gene. For the CDR3, the DNA is TGTGCCAGCAACTCTCAACCGGGGGGTGAGCAGTTCTTC. Its translation is CASNSQPGGEQFF.

The sample holds a few counts of this clonotype. The J gene is TRBJ2-1, the V gene TRBV7-2, with a possible D match to TRBD1 (7 bases). V was cut by 5 bases and J by 8 bases, with 19 bases left in between. The CDR3 totals 15 residues. The germline V gene encodes CDR1 SGHTA and CDR2 FQGNSA. The CDR3 coding sequence is TGTGCCAGCAGCACCCAGGGGGGCTATTCCCATGAGCAGTTCTTC. Residues: CASSTQGGYSHEQFF.

This chain links TRBV6-6 with TRBJ1-1, with a tentative D call TRBD1 (5 bases). Per germline, CDR1 MNHNY and CDR2 SVGAGI (reference sequence). V lost 7 bases, J lost 3 bases, and 9 bases lay in between. This CDR3 contains 12 residues. The CDR3 nucleotides are TGTGCCAGCAAAAGGGGAGACACTGAAGCTTTCTTT. It is translated as CASKRGDTEAFF.

This chain links TRBV7-6 with TRBJ1-1; no clear D gene. Germline loops: CDR1 SGHVS, CDR2 FNYEAQ. This CDR3 spans 18 amino acids. The ends were cut back, 5 bases at V and 1 base at J, with 23 bases in the middle. For the CDR3, the DNA is TGTGCCAGCAGCCGAGCGAGGACCGATTTTCGACCGAACACTGAAGCTTTCTTT. Translating gives CASSRARTDFRPNTEAFF.